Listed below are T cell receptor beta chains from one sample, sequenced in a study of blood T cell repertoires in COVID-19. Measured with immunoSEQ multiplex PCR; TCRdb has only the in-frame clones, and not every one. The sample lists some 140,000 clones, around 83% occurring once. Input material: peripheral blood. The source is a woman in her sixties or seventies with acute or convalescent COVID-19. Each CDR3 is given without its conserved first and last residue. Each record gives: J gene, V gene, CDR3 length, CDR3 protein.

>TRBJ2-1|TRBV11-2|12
ASSLVGQHNEQF
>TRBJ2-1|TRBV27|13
ASSLTKSLYNEQF
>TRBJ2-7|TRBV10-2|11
ASSEQGANEQY
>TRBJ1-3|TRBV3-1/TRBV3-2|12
ASRPGVGGNTIY
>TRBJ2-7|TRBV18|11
ASSGQGGYEQY
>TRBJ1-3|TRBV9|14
ASSVAGTGAGNTIY
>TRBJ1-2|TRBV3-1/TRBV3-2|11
ASSQDPRDGYT
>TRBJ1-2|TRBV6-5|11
ASRLGGAFGYT
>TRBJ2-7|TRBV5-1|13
ASSLGGHDDYEQY
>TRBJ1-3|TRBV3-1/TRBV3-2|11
ASRSTAGNTIY
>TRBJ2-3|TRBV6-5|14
ASSYGGSGGHNTQY
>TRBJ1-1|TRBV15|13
ATSRDKKTGSEAF
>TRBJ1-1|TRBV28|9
ASSLRGQAF
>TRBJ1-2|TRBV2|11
ASRQGPSYGYT
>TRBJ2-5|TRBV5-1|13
ASSIQGRDQETQY
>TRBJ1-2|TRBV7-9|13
ASTPSVRGIYGYT
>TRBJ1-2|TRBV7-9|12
ASSPTGDSYGYT
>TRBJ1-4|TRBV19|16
ASTRKGTGSLIGEKLF
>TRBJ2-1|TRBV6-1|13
ASSETAGDYNEQF
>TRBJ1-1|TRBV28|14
ASSFWSGGRGTEAF
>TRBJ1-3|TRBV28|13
ASSFRDTSGNTIY
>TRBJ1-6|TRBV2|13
ASIKGDSYNSPLH
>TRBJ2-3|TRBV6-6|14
ASSYSTEKVTDTQY
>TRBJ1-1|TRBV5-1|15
ASSLAGQGRVSTEAF
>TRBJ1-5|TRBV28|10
ASNRGDLAQH
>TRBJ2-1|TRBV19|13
ASSPPGTRDNEQF
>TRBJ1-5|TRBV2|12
ASSEVGPSQPQH
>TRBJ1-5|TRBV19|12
ASLATGRNQPQH
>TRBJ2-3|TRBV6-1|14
ASSEATGGWTGTQY
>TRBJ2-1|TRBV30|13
AWSRNWSPFNEQF
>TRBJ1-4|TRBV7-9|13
ASSSTGGTNEKLF
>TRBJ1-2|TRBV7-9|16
ASSSNTGVYPSNYGYT
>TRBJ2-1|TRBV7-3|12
ASSLTPGFYEQF
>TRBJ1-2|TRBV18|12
ASSPPARGYGYT
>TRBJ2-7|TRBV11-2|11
ASSRTGGYEQY
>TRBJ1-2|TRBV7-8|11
ASSQDRAYGYT
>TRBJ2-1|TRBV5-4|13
ASSTSGGAYNEQF
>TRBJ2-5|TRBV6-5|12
ASMETGGIETQY
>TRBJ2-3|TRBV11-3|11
ASSLARQDTQY
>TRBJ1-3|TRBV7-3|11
ASSLNRGDTIY
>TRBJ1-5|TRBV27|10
ASSLSGGTQH
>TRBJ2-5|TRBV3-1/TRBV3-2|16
ASSQGDRLTRTKETQY
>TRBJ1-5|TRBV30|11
AWSAGPNQPQH
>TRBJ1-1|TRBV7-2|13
ASSLQGVWNTEAF
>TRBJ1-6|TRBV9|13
ASSEGGGVSSPLH
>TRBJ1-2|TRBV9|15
ASSVAGGAGRNYGYT
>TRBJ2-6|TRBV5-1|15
ASSIQGITSGANVLT
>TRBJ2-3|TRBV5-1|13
ASSLGTTLADTQY
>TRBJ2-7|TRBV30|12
AWSGTTGSAEQY
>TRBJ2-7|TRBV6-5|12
ASSLGTGTYEQY
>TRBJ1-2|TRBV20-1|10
SASPQVYGYT
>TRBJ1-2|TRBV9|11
ASSAPPGYGYT
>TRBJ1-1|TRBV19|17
ASSRDFPRTGTGNTEAF
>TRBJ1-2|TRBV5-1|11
ASSSQGNYGYT